These T cell receptor beta chains were read from a single sample in a study of blood T cell repertoires in COVID-19. Data came from immunoSEQ multiplex PCR; TCRdb stores just in-frame clones and leaves some out. Among 100,000 to 150,000 clones listed, about 79% were seen once. The sequencing input was peripheral blood. The receptors were sampled from a woman between 50 and 59 years old with acute or convalescent COVID-19. The CDR3 runs from the conserved cysteine through the conserved F or W. Each record gives: V gene, J gene, D gene, clone size, CDR3 DNA, CDR3 protein. The D gene is left open where the match is weak. Only some rows state a clone size, as once, few, many or a class for expanded clones.

v_gene: TRBV6-5; j_gene: TRBJ2-7; d_gene: TRBD1; abundance: NA; CDR3nt: TGTGCCAGCAGTCGGGACAGGAGCGGTTACGAGCAGTACTTC; CDR3aa: CASSRDRSGYEQYF
v_gene: TRBV14; j_gene: TRBJ1-4; d_gene: NA; abundance: NA; CDR3nt: TGTGCCAGCAGCCAAGCAGGGGCGGGCGAAAAACTGTTTTTT; CDR3aa: CASSQAGAGEKLFF
v_gene: TRBV5-1; j_gene: TRBJ2-2; d_gene: NA; abundance: NA; CDR3nt: TGCGCCAGCAGCTTGGCGGGGGTCGGATACACCGGGGAGCTGTTTTTT; CDR3aa: CASSLAGVGYTGELFF
v_gene: TRBV19; j_gene: TRBJ2-3; d_gene: NA; abundance: NA; CDR3nt: TGTGCCAGTAGGAGGCGGAACACAGATACGCAGTATTTT; CDR3aa: CASRRRNTDTQYF
v_gene: TRBV11-2; j_gene: TRBJ1-1; d_gene: NA; abundance: NA; CDR3nt: TGTGCCAGCAGGTCAACAGTGAACACTGAAGCTTTCTTT; CDR3aa: CASRSTVNTEAFF
v_gene: TRBV27; j_gene: TRBJ2-1; d_gene: TRBD1; abundance: once; CDR3nt: TGTGCCAGCAGTTACCGGGACAGGGGCCATGAGCAGTTCTTC; CDR3aa: CASSYRDRGHEQFF
v_gene: TRBV27; j_gene: TRBJ2-7; d_gene: TRBD1; abundance: NA; CDR3nt: TGTGCCAGCGGATGGACAGGCGACTCCTACGAGCAGTACTTC; CDR3aa: CASGWTGDSYEQYF
v_gene: TRBV5-5; j_gene: TRBJ2-3; d_gene: NA; abundance: few; CDR3nt: TGTGCCAGCAGCTTGGAACAGGGAGGGGCAGATACGCAGTATTTT; CDR3aa: CASSLEQGGADTQYF
v_gene: TRBV24-1; j_gene: TRBJ1-1; d_gene: NA; abundance: NA; CDR3nt: TGTGCCACCAGTGATCCTGCACGGTCGAACACTGAAGCTTTCTTT; CDR3aa: CATSDPARSNTEAFF
v_gene: TRBV4-2; j_gene: TRBJ2-7; d_gene: NA; abundance: NA; CDR3nt: TGTGCCAGCAGCCAGGCGGGGACTGAATACTCCTACGAGCAGTACTTC; CDR3aa: CASSQAGTEYSYEQYF
v_gene: TRBV4-1; j_gene: TRBJ1-5; d_gene: TRBD1; abundance: NA; CDR3nt: TGCGCCAGCAGCCCATTTTTTTCGACAGGGGCTAGCAATCAGCCCCAGCATTTT; CDR3aa: CASSPFFSTGASNQPQHF
v_gene: TRBV12-5; j_gene: TRBJ2-1; d_gene: NA; abundance: NA; CDR3nt: TGTGCTAGTGGTTCGCGGGGTCGGTCCTACAATGAGCAGTTCTTC; CDR3aa: CASGSRGRSYNEQFF
v_gene: TRBV19; j_gene: TRBJ1-6; d_gene: NA; abundance: NA; CDR3nt: TGTGCCAGTAGTATTGCTGGCAGGGGATCCTATAATTCACCCCTCCACTTT; CDR3aa: CASSIAGRGSYNSPLHF
v_gene: TRBV10-3; j_gene: TRBJ1-3; d_gene: TRBD1; abundance: NA; CDR3nt: TGTGCCATCAGTGCGGGACAGGGGAACACCATATATTTT; CDR3aa: CAISAGQGNTIYF
v_gene: TRBV6-5; j_gene: TRBJ1-3; d_gene: NA; abundance: NA; CDR3nt: TGTGCCAGCAAATACTTCTCTGGAAACACCATATATTTT; CDR3aa: CASKYFSGNTIYF
v_gene: TRBV30; j_gene: TRBJ1-2; d_gene: TRBD1; abundance: NA; CDR3nt: TGTGCCGCCCTTCCGGGACAGGGGCTTAGCGGCTATGGCTACACCTTC; CDR3aa: CAALPGQGLSGYGYTF
v_gene: TRBV7-8; j_gene: TRBJ2-2; d_gene: TRBD1; abundance: NA; CDR3nt: TGTGCCAGCAGCCCAATGCAGGGGGCGGTCACCGGGGAGCTGTTTTTT; CDR3aa: CASSPMQGAVTGELFF